This TCR beta chain was observed in a study of metastatic and nonmetastatic thyroid tumors. Overall study context: The study looked at repertoires side by side in blood and in tumor or nodule tissue from malignant and benign thyroid patients.

Thyroid surgery was preceded by no treatment in any patient. Germline CDR1 is LNHNV and CDR2 is YYDKDF (reference sequence). Germline trimming cut 2 bases from V and 7 bases from J; bases unmatched to any gene: 7. The length of the CDR3 is 15 residues. In the original analysis: CDR3 was compared across clinicopathological groups, and the resulting differences were used to build a distant-metastasis classifier for papillary thyroid cancer. TCRdb recomputed clones from the PCR reads via MiXCR. The authors' filters were not applied to this entry. This repertoire shows approximately 15,000 clones, 24% found once; its top ten account for under 8.5%. This clone was observed at least ten times.

This receptor was taken from a female donor with papillary thyroid cancer or a benign thyroid nodule (not recorded which). Some clones in this sample may be carry-over from other donors' samples. The rearrangement uses TRBV15 and TRBJ1-1, with TRBD1 matching over 10 bases. Sequenced sample: tumor tissue. CDR3 in amino acids: CATSRRDRGRNEAFF. CDR3 in DNA: TGTGCCACCAGCAGACGGGACAGGGGCCGGAATGAAGCTTTCTTT.